These 21 T cell receptor beta chains originate from one sample sequenced in a study of cytomegalovirus exposure and HLA in healthy donors (dated by TCRdb to about 2017). The receptor library was made with the immunoSEQ multiplex PCR assay. The multiplex PCR relied on a mix of 60 forward primers for TCR Vbeta segments and 13 reverse primers for TCR Jbeta segments. The table comes from immuneACCESS by way of TCRdb, which keeps in-frame sequences with V and J called. Part of the clones is missing from these tables; in studies checked, under half for an unresolved V gene and the rest for unknown reasons. Here the sample has some 190,000 clones; 70% to 80% occur a single time. Roughly 14% of the sample is held by the ten biggest clonotypes. The sample consisted of PBMCs. Every receptor here comes from a woman in her twenties or thirties in good health and CMV-seropositive.

The chain uses TRBV27 and TRBJ1-6, with 7 bases aligning to TRBD1. Germline trimming cut 2 bases from V and 3 bases from J; bases unmatched to any gene: 4. The germline V gene has CDR1 MNHEY and CDR2 SMNVEV (reference sequence). This CDR3 contains 16 residues. CDR3 DNA: TGTGCCAGCAGTTTAACGGCAGGGGGCTATAATTCACCCCTCCACTTT. Translation: CASSLTAGGYNSPLHF.

This chain joins TRBV15 and TRBJ2-7; 8 bases are a match to TRBD2. The CDR3 contains 13 residues. Germline assignment: CDR1 LNHNV and CDR2 YYDKDF (reference sequence). The V segment lost 3 bases and the J segment 7 bases; nucleotides outside the gene matches: 5. The CDR3 DNA is TGTGCCACCAGCAGCGGGGGGGCGGATGAGCAGTACTTC. Encoded protein: CATSSGGADEQYF.

The V and J genes are TRBV7-8 and TRBJ2-7, with 9 bases that match TRBD2. The germline gives CDR1 SGHVS, CDR2 FQNEAQ. Germline trimming cut 5 bases from V and 3 bases from J; bases unmatched to any gene: 8. This CDR3 spans 15 amino acids. The CDR3 DNA sequence: TGTGCCAGCAGCGGGGAACTAGCGGGCTTCTACGAGCAGTACTTC. Protein: CASSGELAGFYEQYF.

The sample holds a few counts of this clone. The chain couples TRBV11-2 to TRBJ2-3; D is possibly TRBD1 (6 bases). Germline V gene lookup returns CDR1 SGHAT and CDR2 FQNNGV. V shed 3 bases and J shed 2 bases, with 15 bases lying between them. CDR3 length: 16 residues. The CDR3 sequence is CASSFFEGTLTDTQYF. CDR3 bases: TGTGCCAGCAGCTTTTTCGAGGGGACACTCACAGATACGCAGTATTTT.

V is TRBV7-6 and J is TRBJ1-1, with 8 positions matching TRBD1. The germline V gene encodes CDR1 SGHVS and CDR2 FNYEAQ. CDR3 length: 13 amino acids. Losses at the gene ends were 5 bases for V and 8 bases for J; bases not matched to a gene: 7. The CDR3 loop is CASSVWTGKEAFF. The CDR3 DNA sequence: TGTGCCAGCAGCGTCTGGACAGGGAAAGAAGCTTTCTTT.

In this sample, this clone turned up a few times. The V gene is TRBV18, the J gene TRBJ2-5; no firm D call. Germline V gene data show CDR1 as KGHSH and CDR2 as LQKENI. This CDR3 contains 16 residues. The germline V and J ends were trimmed by 3 bases and 3 bases, with 17 bases remaining between them. The chain's CDR3 is CASSPQSAQGKETQYF. The CDR3 nucleotides read TGTGCCAGCTCACCTCAGAGCGCTCAAGGAAAAGAGACCCAGTACTTC.

This clone was counted between two and nine times. The chain couples TRBV7-6 to TRBJ2-7; the match to TRBD2 covers 8 bases. The CDR3 has 13 residues. In germline, CDR1 is SGHVS, CDR2 FNYEAQ. The trim removed 0 bases at V and 12 bases at J, leaving 7 bases unmatched. The CDR3 spells CASSLAFGRGWYF. Written as DNA, the CDR3 is TGTGCCAGCAGCTTAGCATTCGGGAGGGGCTGGTACTTC.

This chain joins TRBV5-4 and TRBJ2-5, with D possibly TRBD2 on 7 matching bases. The CDR3 covers 16 residues. V was trimmed by 0 bases and J by 5 bases, leaving 17 bases between them. Germline V gene lookup returns CDR1 SGHNT and CDR2 YYREEE (reference sequence). CDR3 in DNA: TGTGCCAGCAGCTTGGAACGGGGGGCAGGCTTGGAGACCCAGTACTTC. It translates to CASSLERGAGLETQYF.

V is TRBV2 and J is TRBJ1-4; 10 positions match TRBD1. J gave up 8 bases and V 5 bases, and 8 bases lay outside the gene matches. The CDR3 has 15 amino acids. Germline CDR1 and CDR2: SNHLY and FYNNEI. CDR3 sequence: CASSRDRGELEKLFF. DNA for the CDR3: TGTGCCAGCAGTAGGGACAGGGGCGAACTCGAAAAACTGTTTTTT.

The chain is built from TRBV6-1 and TRBJ2-7; D is uncertain. CDR3 size: 14 residues. Germline CDR1 and CDR2: MNHNS and SASEGT. Trimming left V 7 bases short and J 0 bases short, with 13 bases between. Written as DNA, the CDR3 is TGTGCCAGCAAGGCCATAACTAACTCCTACGAGCAGTACTTC. Amino acid sequence: CASKAITNSYEQYF.

On this clone: Other DNA sequences in this sample translate to the same CDR3. The CDR3 loop is CASSTWTPDTEAFF. For the CDR3, the DNA is TGCGCCAGCAGCACGTGGACACCCGACACTGAAGCTTTCTTT. The chain has TRBV5-1 and TRBJ1-1; D possibly corresponds to TRBD1 (5 bases). This CDR3 comprises 14 residues. Germline V CDR1 and CDR2: SGHRS, YFSETQ. V was clipped by 4 bases and J by 3 bases, with 13 bases between them.

The gene calls are TRBV7-3 and TRBJ2-5; a weak D match, TRBD2 (5 bases). The CDR3 extends over 13 amino acids. V was pared by 0 bases and J by 11 bases, with 13 bases between. Germline V gene data show CDR1 as SGHTA and CDR2 as FQGTGA. DNA of the CDR3: TGTGCCAGCAGCTTAACCCCCTTAAGGGAGCAGTACTTC. Translating gives CASSLTPLREQYF.

The CDR3, as DNA: TGTGCCAGTAGTAATAGGGGCACCGGGGAGCTGTTTTTT. Translation: CASSNRGTGELFF. V gene TRBV19 combines with J gene TRBJ2-2; tentative D call: TRBD1 (5 bases). V lost 4 bases, J lost 4 bases, and 7 bases lay in between. The CDR3 contains 13 residues. Per germline, CDR1 LNHDA and CDR2 SQIVND (reference sequence).

The CDR3 region has the DNA TGTGCCAGCAGTTTCAGGGGGCCGAATAATTCACCCCTCCACTTT. Translating gives CASSFRGPNNSPLHF. V usage is TRBV28 and J usage is TRBJ1-6; 8 nucleotides agree with TRBD1. Germline CDR1 is MDHEN and CDR2 is SYDVKM. The CDR3 is 15 residues long. Trimming took 3 bases from V and 5 from J; bases not matched to a gene: 3. The full variable domain, its missing parts supplied by reference TRBV28 and TRBJ1-6, is DVKVTQSSRYLVKRTGEKVFLECVQDMDHENMFWYRQDPGLGLRLIYFSYDVKMKEKGDIPEGYSVSREKKERFSLILESASTNQTSMYLCASSFRGPNNSPLHFGNGTRLTVT.

The chain carries TRBV7-2 and TRBJ2-1, with TRBD2 identical over 7 bases. Germline loops: CDR1 SGHTA, CDR2 FQGNSA. Trimming cost V 5 bases and J 0 bases; bases outside gene matches: 4. This CDR3 spans 15 amino acids. CDR3 residues: CASSISGASYNEQFF. CDR3 nucleotides: TGTGCCAGCAGCATAAGCGGGGCCTCCTACAATGAGCAGTTCTTC.

The gene calls are TRBV5-4 and TRBJ2-1, with 8 bases that match TRBD1. This CDR3 has 13 residues. From germline, CDR1 is SGHNT and CDR2 YYREEE (reference sequence). The trim removed 4 bases at V and 6 bases at J, leaving 3 bases unmatched. CDR3 sequence (DNA): TGTGCCAGCAGCGAAACAGGGGGCAATGAGCAGTTCTTC. Amino acids: CASSETGGNEQFF.

This clone came up a few times. The chain uses TRBV27 and TRBJ1-1; D is unclear. Germline CDR1 is MNHEY and CDR2 is SMNVEV (reference sequence). The CDR3 is 13 amino acids. The ends were cut back, 2 bases at V and 6 bases at J, with 10 bases in the middle. The CDR3: CASSLLEESEAFF. DNA for the CDR3: TGTGCCAGCAGTTTACTAGAAGAGTCTGAAGCTTTCTTT.

The rearrangement uses TRBV5-6 and TRBJ2-3, with D perhaps matching TRBD1 (6 bases). Trimming left V 1 base short and J 2 bases short, with 14 bases between. Germline lookup yields CDR1 SGHDT and CDR2 YYEEEE. The CDR3 has 16 residues. The CDR3 reads CASSLQHRVSTDTQYF. The CDR3 nucleotides are TGTGCCAGCAGCTTGCAGCACAGGGTCTCCACAGATACGCAGTATTTT.

For this clone: Relative to the germline gene, one junction end is altered; a read error may explain this. The V and J genes are TRBV2 and TRBJ2-2, with 8 positions matching TRBD1. CDR3 length: 15 amino acids. Germline CDR1 is SNHLY and CDR2 is FYNNEI. The CDR3 DNA is TGTGCCAGCAGAGAAGACAGGGGGAACACCGGGGAGCTGTTTTTT. It is translated as CASREDRGNTGELFF. The full variable domain, with the rest looked up from reference TRBV2 and TRBJ2-2, is EPEVTQTPSHQVTQMGQEVILRCVPISNHLYFYWYRQILGQKVEFLVSFYNNEISEKSEIFDDQFSVERPDGSNFTLKIRSTKLEDSAMYFCASREDRGNTGELFFGEGSRLTVL.

This clone was picked up one time. This rearrangement joins TRBV11-2 to TRBJ2-2, with D hard to call. Looked up from germline, CDR1 is SGHAT and CDR2 is FQNNGV. This CDR3 is built from 13 residues. The V end was cut by 5 bases, the J end by 7 bases, with 11 bases between. CDR3 coding DNA: TGTGCCAGCAGCCGCGACAAGTACGGGGAGCTGTTTTTT. This encodes CASSRDKYGELFF.

The chain joins TRBV29-1 to TRBJ1-2; possibly TRBD1 for D (5 bases). Germline V lookup: CDR1 SQVTM, CDR2 ANQGSEA. V was trimmed by 4 bases and J by 4 bases, leaving 13 bases between them. The CDR3 has 13 residues. The chain's CDR3 is CSVGWGGPYGYTF. Here the CDR3 DNA reads TGCAGCGTTGGATGGGGGGGTCCCTATGGCTACACCTTC.